This TCR beta chain was obtained from a study of vaccination and CD4 T cells after COVID-19. Overall study context: Investigators drew the post-COVID samples a median roughly 98 days after diagnosis, with a range of 35 to 161. Study findings and constraints: Only post-vaccination samples contained a median 86.3% of the reactive clones in convalescent patients.

Treatment specified: approximately 9-day PBMC culture with coronavirus spike peptide pools or control peptides (ViraFEST assay). Two million PBMCs went into each well for culture with 7.5 to 10 IU/ml IL-2 and 10 ug/ml peptide pools. The authors replaced half the medium with fresh IL-2 medium on days 3 and 7. This CDR3 region has 15 residues. V lost 2 bases and J lost 3; bases outside the gene matches: 3. Cultured CD4+ T cell DNA was sequenced using the Oncomine TCR Beta short-read assay. TCRdb analysed the PCR reads with MiXCR anew, one entry per CDR3 protein. Counted here are about 15,000 distinct CDR3 sequences, approximately 28% occurring once; the ten biggest clones make up about 17%. Turning to this clonotype: What it binds is not known.

This chain links TRBV12-3 or TRBV12-4 with TRBJ2-3; TRBD1 matches 9 bases. The sample comprised cultured CD4+ T cells from blood. The receptor comes from a human donor with COVID-19. The CDR3 protein is CASSLKGQGTDTQYF. The DNA of the CDR3 is TGTGCCAGCAGTTTAAAGGGACAGGGAACAGATACGCAGTATTTT.